These 14 T cell receptor beta chains were all obtained from the same sample, sequenced in a study of cytomegalovirus exposure and HLA in healthy donors. PCR involved 60 Vbeta and 13 Jbeta primers. Assay used: immunoSEQ multiplex PCR; TCRdb lists only in-frame clones, some missing. Seen here are 75,000 or so clones, 50% to 80% observed once, and the top ten hold less than 25%. Material: PBMCs. The source of these receptors is a man in his forties in good health and CMV-seropositive.

V is TRBV4-2 and J is TRBJ1-5; no clear D gene. Between the trimmed V and J ends, which lost 0 bases and 9 bases, there was a span of 9 bases. Germline V gene sequence: CDR1 LGHNA, CDR2 YNFKEQ. The CDR3 is 13 amino acids. CDR3 nucleotides: TGTGCCAGCAGCCAAGAGGAGGGCGGGCCCCAGCATTTT. This gives the protein CASSQEEGGPQHF.

The rearrangement joins TRBV27 to TRBJ1-5; D is perhaps TRBD1 (5 bases). Per germline, CDR1 MNHEY and CDR2 SMNVEV (reference sequence). The CDR3 spans 15 residues. The germline V and J ends were trimmed by 3 bases and 6 bases, with 15 bases remaining between them. The CDR3 nucleotides are TGTGCCAGCAGTTTGGGAGGGGTTAAGCCTCAGCCCCAGCATTTT. Protein: CASSLGGVKPQPQHF.

V usage is TRBV4-1 and J usage is TRBJ2-1; 10 nucleotides line up with TRBD2. CDR1 is MGHRA and CDR2 is YSYEKL in the germline V gene. The CDR3 extends over 15 amino acids. V lost 6 bases and J lost 4; bases outside the gene matches: 6. CDR3 sequence (DNA): TGCGCCAGCAGTCCCGGACTAGCGGAGTACAATGAGCAGTTCTTC. Amino acid sequence: CASSPGLAEYNEQFF.

The CDR3 DNA reads TGTGCCTGGACTACCTATGACACCTCCTACGAGCAGTACTTC. Translated, it gives CAWTTYDTSYEQYF. The genes are TRBV30 and TRBJ2-7; D gene uncertain. Germline V gives CDR1 GTSNPN, CDR2 SVGIG (reference sequence). V gave up 4 bases and J gave up 0 bases, with 13 bases separating them. This CDR3 is built from 14 residues.

The V call is TRBV5-1, the J call TRBJ2-1, with D uncertain. V lost 0 bases and J lost 3, with 13 bases in between. This CDR3 is built from 16 residues. Germline CDR1 reads SGHRS; CDR2 reads YFSETQ. This CDR3 is CASSLAYSHGYNEQFF. DNA of the CDR3: TGCGCCAGCAGCTTGGCCTATTCCCACGGCTACAATGAGCAGTTCTTC.

This clone is a singleton in its sample. The CDR3 loop is CATSAGQGGYGYTF. CDR3 nucleotides: TGTGCCACCTCGGCGGGACAGGGAGGGTATGGCTACACCTTC. The V gene is TRBV19, the J gene TRBJ1-2, with 9 nucleotides matching TRBD1. There are 14 residues in the CDR3. The germline CDR1 and CDR2 sequences are LNHDA and SQIVND (reference sequence). With 10 bases clipped from V and 5 bases from J, the junction kept 11 bases outside the gene matches.

J is TRBJ2-3 and V is TRBV11-2, with TRBD1 identical over 8 bases. V shed 3 bases, J shed 1 base, and the junction held 3 bases outside the gene matches. Looked up from germline, CDR1 is SGHAT and CDR2 is FQNNGV. The CDR3 loop spans 15 amino acids. The CDR3 here is CASSFKGQGTDTQYF. The DNA for the CDR3 is TGTGCCAGCAGCTTTAAGGGACAGGGCACAGATACGCAGTATTTT.

A single count supports this clone. V and J are TRBV11-1 and TRBJ1-2, with 7 positions matching TRBD1. The CDR3 extends over 15 amino acids. Germline CDR1 is SGHAT and CDR2 is FQDESV (reference sequence). J gave up 4 bases and V 1 base, and 6 bases lay outside the gene matches. The CDR3 loop is CASSLVGQTAYGYTF. As DNA, the CDR3 is TGTGCCAGCAGCTTAGTGGGACAGACTGCCTATGGCTACACCTTC.

V and J are TRBV21-1 and TRBJ1-5; the D call of TRBD1 is as the table states it, not checked on the DNA. TRBV21-1 has pseudogene status. The CDR3 spans 15 residues. In DNA form, the CDR3 reads TGTGCCAGCAACACCATGGACAGCGGCTGTAGGCCCCAGCATTTT. This gives the protein CASNTMDSGCRPQHF.

In the case of this clone: The junction departs from the called germline gene at one end, perhaps through a read error. The chain links TRBV7-7 to TRBJ2-1; TRBD2 aligns across 9 bases. The germline V gene encodes CDR1 SSHAT and CDR2 FNYEAQ (reference sequence). The CDR3 runs to 15 residues. CDR3 protein: CASSPGGGGGNEQFF. The CDR3 DNA sequence: TGTGCTAGCAGCCCCGGCGGGGGGGGCGGAAATGAGCAGTTCTTC.

The genes are TRBV4-1 and TRBJ2-7; D not certain. This CDR3 region has 13 residues. V was pared by 0 bases and J by 7 bases, with 10 bases between. Per the germline V gene, CDR1 is MGHRA and CDR2 is YSYEKL. CDR3 coding DNA: TGCGCCAGCAGCCAAGATGAACTGCGGGAGCAGTACTTC. This sequence encodes CASSQDELREQYF.

Only a few counts were recorded for this clone. The chain uses TRBV7-8 and TRBJ2-1; 7 nucleotides align to TRBD1. V trimming: 2 bases; J trimming: 10 bases; junction bases outside the gene matches: 8. The CDR3 length is 14 residues. Germline V lookup: CDR1 SGHVS, CDR2 FQNEAQ. The CDR3, as DNA: TGTGCCAGCAGCTTACCAGACAGGGAGTGGGAGCAGTTCTTC. As protein: CASSLPDREWEQFF.

The rearrangement joins TRBV2 to TRBJ2-7, with D tentatively TRBD2 (6 bases). CDR1 SNHLY and CDR2 FYNNEI come from the germline V gene. With 2 bases removed from V and 0 bases from J, the gap between germline ends came to 8 bases. The CDR3 is made up of 14 amino acids. The CDR3 protein is CASSEFGSSYEQYF. For the CDR3, the DNA is TGTGCCAGCAGTGAATTCGGGAGCTCCTACGAGCAGTACTTC.

V usage is TRBV28 and J usage is TRBJ1-2; TRBD1 might be the D (6 bases). Deletions cut 6 bases from V and 5 bases from J, with 19 bases between. CDR1 is MDHEN, CDR2 SYDVKM, per germline. CDR3 length: 15 residues. The CDR3 nucleotides are TGTGCCAGCAGCCGCAGGGGAAGGGGGAAGTATGGCTACACCTTC. Translation: CASSRRGRGKYGYTF.